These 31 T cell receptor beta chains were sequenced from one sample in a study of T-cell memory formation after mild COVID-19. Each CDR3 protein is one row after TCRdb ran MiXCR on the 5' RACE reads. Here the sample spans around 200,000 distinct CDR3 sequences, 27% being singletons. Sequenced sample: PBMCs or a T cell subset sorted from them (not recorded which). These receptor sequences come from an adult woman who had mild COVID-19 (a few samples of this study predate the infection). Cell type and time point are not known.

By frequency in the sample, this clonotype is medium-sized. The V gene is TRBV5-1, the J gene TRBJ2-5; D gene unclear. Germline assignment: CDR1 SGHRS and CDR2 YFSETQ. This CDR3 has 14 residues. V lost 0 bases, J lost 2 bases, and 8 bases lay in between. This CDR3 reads CASSLDSQQETQYF. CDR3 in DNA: TGCGCCAGCAGCTTGGACAGTCAACAAGAGACCCAGTACTTC.

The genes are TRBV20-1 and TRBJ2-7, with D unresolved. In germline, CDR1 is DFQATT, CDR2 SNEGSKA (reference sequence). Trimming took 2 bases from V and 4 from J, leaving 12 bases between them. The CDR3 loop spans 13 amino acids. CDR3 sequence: CSARSPASYEQYF. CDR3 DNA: TGCAGTGCTAGATCCCCGGCGAGTTACGAGCAGTACTTC.

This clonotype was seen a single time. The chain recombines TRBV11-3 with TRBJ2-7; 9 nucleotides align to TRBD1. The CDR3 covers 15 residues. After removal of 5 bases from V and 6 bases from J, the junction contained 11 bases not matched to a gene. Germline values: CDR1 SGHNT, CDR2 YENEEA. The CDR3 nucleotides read TGTGCCAGCAGCCCAAACAGGGGGCTGTCCGGCGAGCAGTACTTC. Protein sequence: CASSPNRGLSGEQYF.

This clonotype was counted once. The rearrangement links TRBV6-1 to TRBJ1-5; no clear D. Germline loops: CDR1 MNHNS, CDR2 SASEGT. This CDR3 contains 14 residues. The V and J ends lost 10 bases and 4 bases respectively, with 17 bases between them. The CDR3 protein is CATLTSIRNQPQHF. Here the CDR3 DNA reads TGTGCCACCCTCACGAGTATCCGTAATCAGCCCCAGCATTTT.

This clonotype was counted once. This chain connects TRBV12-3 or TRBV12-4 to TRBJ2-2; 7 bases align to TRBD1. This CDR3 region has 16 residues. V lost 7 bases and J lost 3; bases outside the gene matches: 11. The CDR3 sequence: CASTPFRGGDTGELFF. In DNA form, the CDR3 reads TGTGCCAGCACCCCCTTTAGAGGGGGCGACACCGGGGAGCTGTTTTTT.

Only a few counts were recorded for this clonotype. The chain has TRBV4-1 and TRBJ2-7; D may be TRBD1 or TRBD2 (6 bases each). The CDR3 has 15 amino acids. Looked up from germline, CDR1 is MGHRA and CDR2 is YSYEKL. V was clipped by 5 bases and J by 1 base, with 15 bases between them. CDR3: CASSSGGRGSYEQYF. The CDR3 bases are TGCGCCAGCAGCTCCGGGGGTAGGGGGTCCTACGAGCAGTACTTC.

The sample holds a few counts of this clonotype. As DNA, the CDR3 is TGCGCCAGCAGCCAGGGGCAAAGGGGGGTCCCTGAAGCTTTCTTT. Amino acid sequence: CASSQGQRGVPEAFF. The rearrangement links TRBV4-3 to TRBJ1-1, with D possibly matching TRBD1 (6 bases). V gave up 3 bases and J gave up 6 bases, with 17 bases separating them. Germline V gene lookup returns CDR1 LGHNA and CDR2 YSLEER. The CDR3 consists of 15 residues.

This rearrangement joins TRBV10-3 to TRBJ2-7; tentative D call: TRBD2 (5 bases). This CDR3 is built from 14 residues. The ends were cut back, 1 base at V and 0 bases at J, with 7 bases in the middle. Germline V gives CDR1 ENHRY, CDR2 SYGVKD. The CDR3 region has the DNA TGTGCCATCAGTGAGTTAGGGAGCTCCTACGAGCAGTACTTC. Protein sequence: CAISELGSSYEQYF.

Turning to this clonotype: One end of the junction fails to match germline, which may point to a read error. In DNA, the CDR3 is TGCAGTGCGAGAGGGGGGGGAACCTTGAACACTGAAGCTTTCTTT. It is translated as CSARGGGTLNTEAFF. The chain is built from TRBV20-1 and TRBJ1-1; tentatively, D is TRBD1 (6 bases). The CDR3 spans 15 residues. Germline assignment: CDR1 DFQATT and CDR2 SNEGSKA (reference sequence).

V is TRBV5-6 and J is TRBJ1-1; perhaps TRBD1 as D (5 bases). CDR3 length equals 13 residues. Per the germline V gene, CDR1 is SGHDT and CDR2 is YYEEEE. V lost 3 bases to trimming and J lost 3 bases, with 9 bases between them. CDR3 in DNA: TGTGCCAGCAGCTCTACAGGTTACACTGAAGCTTTCTTT. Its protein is CASSSTGYTEAFF.

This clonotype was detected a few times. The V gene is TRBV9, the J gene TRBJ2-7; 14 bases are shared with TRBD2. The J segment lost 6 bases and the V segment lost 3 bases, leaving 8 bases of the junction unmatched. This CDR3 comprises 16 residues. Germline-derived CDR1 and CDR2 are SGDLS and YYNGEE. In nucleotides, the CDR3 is TGTGCCAGCAGCGCGGGACTAGCGGGAGAACTTCGCGAGCAGTACTTC. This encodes CASSAGLAGELREQYF.

CDR3 bases: TGCGCCAGCAGTCACGGGGGGTCCGGGAACACTGAAGCTTTCTTT. Protein sequence: CASSHGGSGNTEAFF. This chain joins TRBV5-1 and TRBJ1-1; tentatively, D is TRBD1 (5 bases). Trimming cost V 5 bases and J 1 base, with 15 bases left between them. The CDR3 consists of 15 residues. Germline loops: CDR1 SGHRS, CDR2 YFSETQ.

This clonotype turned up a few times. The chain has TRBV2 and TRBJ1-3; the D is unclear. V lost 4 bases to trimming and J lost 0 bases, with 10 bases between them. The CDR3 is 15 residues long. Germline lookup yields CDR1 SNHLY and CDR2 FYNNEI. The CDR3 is CASSGVRYSGNTIYF. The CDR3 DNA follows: TGTGCCAGCAGTGGCGTACGATACTCTGGAAACACCATATATTTT.

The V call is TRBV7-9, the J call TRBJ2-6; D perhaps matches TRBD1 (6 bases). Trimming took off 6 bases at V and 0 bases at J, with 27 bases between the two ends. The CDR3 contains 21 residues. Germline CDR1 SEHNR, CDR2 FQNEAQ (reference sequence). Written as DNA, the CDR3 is TGTGCCAGCAGGCCAAGCCCTACAGGGCCCGGGGCTAGCTCTGGGGCCAACGTCCTGACTTTC. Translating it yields CASRPSPTGPGASSGANVLTF.

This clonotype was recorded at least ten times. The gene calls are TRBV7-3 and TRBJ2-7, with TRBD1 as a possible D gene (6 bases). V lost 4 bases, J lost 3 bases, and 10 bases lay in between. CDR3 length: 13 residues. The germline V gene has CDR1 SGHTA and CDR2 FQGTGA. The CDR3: CASSWGRGYEQYF. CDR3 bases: TGTGCCAGCAGCTGGGGCAGGGGCTACGAGCAGTACTTC.

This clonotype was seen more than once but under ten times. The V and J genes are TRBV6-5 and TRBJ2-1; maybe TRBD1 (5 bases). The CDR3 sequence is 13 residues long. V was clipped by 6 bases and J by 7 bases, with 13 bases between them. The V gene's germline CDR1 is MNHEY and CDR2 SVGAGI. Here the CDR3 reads CASRKGAGNEQFF. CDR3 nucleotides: TGTGCCAGCAGAAAAGGAGCAGGGAATGAGCAGTTCTTC.

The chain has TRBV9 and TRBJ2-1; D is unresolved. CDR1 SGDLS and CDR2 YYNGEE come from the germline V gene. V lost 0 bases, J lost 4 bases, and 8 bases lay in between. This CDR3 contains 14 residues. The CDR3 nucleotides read TGTGCCAGCAGCGTAGTCTGGCTGTACAATGAGCAGTTCTTC. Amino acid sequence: CASSVVWLYNEQFF.

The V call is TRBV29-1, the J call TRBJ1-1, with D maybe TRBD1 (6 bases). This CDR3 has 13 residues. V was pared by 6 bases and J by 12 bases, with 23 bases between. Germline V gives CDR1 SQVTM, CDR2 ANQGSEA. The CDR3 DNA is TGCAGCGTGGGGGCTTACAGGGCACGAGAAACTTTCTTT. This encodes CSVGAYRARETFF.

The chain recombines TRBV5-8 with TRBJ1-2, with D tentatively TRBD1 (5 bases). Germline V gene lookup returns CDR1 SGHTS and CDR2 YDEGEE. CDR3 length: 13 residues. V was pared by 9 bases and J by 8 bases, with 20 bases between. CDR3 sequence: CANPLSTEIGYTF. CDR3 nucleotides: TGTGCCAACCCACTATCGACAGAGATCGGCTACACCTTC.

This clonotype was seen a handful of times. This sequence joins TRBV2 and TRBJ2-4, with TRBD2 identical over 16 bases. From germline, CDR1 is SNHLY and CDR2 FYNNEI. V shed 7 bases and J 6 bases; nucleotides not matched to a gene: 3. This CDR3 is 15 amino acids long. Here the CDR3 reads CASKGTSGGGNIQYF. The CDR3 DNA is TGTGCCAGCAAGGGGACTAGCGGGGGGGGAAACATTCAGTACTTC.

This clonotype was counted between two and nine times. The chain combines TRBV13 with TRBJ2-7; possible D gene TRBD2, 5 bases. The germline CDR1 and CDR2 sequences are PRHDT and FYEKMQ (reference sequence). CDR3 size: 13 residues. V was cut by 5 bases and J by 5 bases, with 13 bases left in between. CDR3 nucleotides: TGTGCCAGCAGCCCCTATAGAGGGAACGAGCAGTACTTC. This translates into CASSPYRGNEQYF.

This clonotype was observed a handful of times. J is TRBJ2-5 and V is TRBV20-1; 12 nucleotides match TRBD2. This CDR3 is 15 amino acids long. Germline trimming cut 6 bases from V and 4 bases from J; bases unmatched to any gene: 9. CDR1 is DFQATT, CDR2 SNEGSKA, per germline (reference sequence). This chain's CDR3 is CSARRLAGEGETQYF. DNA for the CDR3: TGCAGTGCACGTCGACTAGCGGGAGAGGGAGAGACCCAGTACTTC.

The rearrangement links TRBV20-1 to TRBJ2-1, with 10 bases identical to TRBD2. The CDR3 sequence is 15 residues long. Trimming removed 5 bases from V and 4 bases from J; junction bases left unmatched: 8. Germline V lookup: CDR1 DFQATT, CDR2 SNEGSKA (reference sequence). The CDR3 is CSAPTTSGVYNEQFF. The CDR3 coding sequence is TGCAGTGCTCCTACTACTAGCGGGGTATACAATGAGCAGTTCTTC.

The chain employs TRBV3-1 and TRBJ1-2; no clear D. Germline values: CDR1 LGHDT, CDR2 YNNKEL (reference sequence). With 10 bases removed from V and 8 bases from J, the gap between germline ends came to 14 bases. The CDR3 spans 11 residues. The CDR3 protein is CATLHSGGYTF. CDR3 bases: TGTGCCACCCTACACTCGGGGGGCTACACCTTC.

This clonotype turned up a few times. The CDR3 bases are TGTGCCACGGACTTTAACTCTGGAAACACCATATATTTT. This sequence encodes CATDFNSGNTIYF. This chain links TRBV12-3 or TRBV12-4 with TRBJ1-3; no clear D. The CDR3 is 13 amino acids. The germline V and J ends were trimmed by 10 bases and 0 bases, with 10 bases remaining between them.

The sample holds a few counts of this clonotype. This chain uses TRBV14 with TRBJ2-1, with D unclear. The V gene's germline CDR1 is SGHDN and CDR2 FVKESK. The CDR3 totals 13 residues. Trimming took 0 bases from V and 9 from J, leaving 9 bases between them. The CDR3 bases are TGTGCCAGCAGCCAAGATGCGGTGGGTGAGCAGTTCTTC. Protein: CASSQDAVGEQFF.

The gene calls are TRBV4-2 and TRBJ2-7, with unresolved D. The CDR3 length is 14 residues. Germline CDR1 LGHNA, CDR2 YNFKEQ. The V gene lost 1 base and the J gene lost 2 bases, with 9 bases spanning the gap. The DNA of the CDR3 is TGTGCCAGCAGCCAAGTGGTGGGTACCTACGAGCAGTACTTC. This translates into CASSQVVGTYEQYF.

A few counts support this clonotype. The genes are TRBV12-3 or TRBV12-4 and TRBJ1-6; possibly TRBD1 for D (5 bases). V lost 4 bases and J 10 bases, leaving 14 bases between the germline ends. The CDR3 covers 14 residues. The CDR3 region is CASSSVQGGSPLHF. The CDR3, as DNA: TGTGCCAGCAGTTCGGTGCAGGGTGGATCACCCCTCCACTTT.

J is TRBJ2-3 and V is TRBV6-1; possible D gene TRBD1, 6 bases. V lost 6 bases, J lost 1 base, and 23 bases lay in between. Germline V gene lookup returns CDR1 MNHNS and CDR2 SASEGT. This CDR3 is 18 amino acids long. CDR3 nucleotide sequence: TGTGCCAGCAGCAAGGGGACCAGCTCAGGGGTCGGCACAGATACGCAGTATTTT. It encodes CASSKGTSSGVGTDTQYF.

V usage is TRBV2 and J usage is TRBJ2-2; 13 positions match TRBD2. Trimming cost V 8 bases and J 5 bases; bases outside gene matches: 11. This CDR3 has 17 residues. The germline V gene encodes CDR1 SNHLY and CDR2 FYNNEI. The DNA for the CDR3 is TGTGCCAGCCGGCCACTAGCGGGAGGGCCGGGGACCGGGGAGCTGTTTTTT. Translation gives CASRPLAGGPGTGELFF.

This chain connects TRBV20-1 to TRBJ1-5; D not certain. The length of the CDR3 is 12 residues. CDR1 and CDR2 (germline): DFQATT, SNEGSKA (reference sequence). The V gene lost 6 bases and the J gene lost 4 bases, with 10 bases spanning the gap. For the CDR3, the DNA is TGCAGTGCCTCAAGGCGGAATCAGCCCCAGCATTTT. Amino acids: CSASRRNQPQHF.